This is a list of T cell receptor beta chains from one sample in a study of human T cells and chemical hapten exposure. TCRdb redid the calling of the RACE reads with MiXCR, one entry per CDR3 protein. Of tens of thousands of distinct CDR3 sequences listed, 10% to 15% are singletons. The sample here was whole blood, taken in connection with sensitization to the hapten diphenylcyclopropenone (DPC). The receptors were gathered from a woman aged 50 to 65 with alopecia areata. Some clones in this sample may be carry-over from other donors' samples. The CDR3 runs from the conserved cysteine through the conserved F or W. Size tells how often a clone was seen (once, few, many) or the class of an expanded clone, and some rows leave it out.

j_call clone_size v_call cdr3_aa
TRBJ1-5 few TRBV6-6 CASSYSKLGNQPQHF
TRBJ2-3 NA TRBV20-1 CSASPSTDTQYF
TRBJ1-1 many TRBV6-6 CASRMNTEAFF
TRBJ2-1 many TRBV3-1 CASSSSGQYNEQFF
TRBJ2-3 many TRBV20-1 CSAGLAGQWSTDTQYF
TRBJ2-3 NA TRBV9 CASSVGGTVDTDTQYF
TRBJ1-1 many TRBV5-1 CASSQASRNTEAFF
TRBJ1-5 few TRBV28 CASSPGGQPQHF
TRBJ1-6 many TRBV6-6 CASSYGRGSPLHF
TRBJ2-3 many TRBV5-1 CASSLETVTDTQYF
TRBJ2-1 NA TRBV7-9 CASSSTSGRASVNEQFF
TRBJ1-1 few TRBV13 CASSSWTVNTEAFF
TRBJ2-1 NA TRBV6-1 CATLSGSLNEQFF
TRBJ2-1 NA TRBV5-1 CASSLALNEQFF
TRBJ2-7 few TRBV5-1 CASSPGLTYEQYF
TRBJ2-7 many TRBV25-1 CATINPLAGVREQYF
TRBJ1-3 few TRBV30 CAWSRNSGNTIYF
TRBJ1-2 many TRBV3-1 CASSQVRSGGFGYTF
TRBJ2-1 many TRBV5-1 CASSLDGDSGNEQFF
TRBJ1-5 few TRBV12-3/TRBV12-4 CASMGANQPQHF
TRBJ2-5 NA TRBV7-7 CASSFSTQETQYF
TRBJ2-7 NA TRBV27 CASRGTGPYEQYF
TRBJ2-7 NA TRBV20-1 CSAPLRTGAGEQYF
TRBJ2-5 NA TRBV29-1 CSATVIQETQYF
TRBJ2-3 many TRBV3-1 CASSQDRASGRDTQYF
TRBJ2-2 NA TRBV19 CASRGVGLTGELFF
TRBJ1-5 NA TRBV7-8 CASSPGQFSNQPQHF
TRBJ2-7 many TRBV2 CASSDRHRALEQYF
TRBJ2-2 few TRBV19 CASSINAEAPGELFF
TRBJ2-2 few TRBV19 CASRVWEDTGELFF
TRBJ2-3 many TRBV28 CASSRSGTTRPDTQYF
TRBJ2-1 many TRBV29-1 CSVLTRDRDNEQFF
TRBJ1-4 once TRBV7-2 CASSSGDRRTNEKLFF
TRBJ1-4 NA TRBV30 CAWSEPLEKLFF
TRBJ2-5 many TRBV6-5 CASSYSKGVGAALETQYF
TRBJ1-1 NA TRBV5-1 CASSLVPRTKNTEAFF
TRBJ1-5 few TRBV19 CASSILGTGDFYSNQPQHF
TRBJ1-5 NA TRBV4-2 CANSREGQPQHF
TRBJ2-1 NA TRBV24-1 CATSSGQGPYNEQFF
TRBJ1-1 NA TRBV3-1 CASSQAAATEAFF
TRBJ2-7 many TRBV7-6 CASSYLAGGPDEQYF
TRBJ2-7 NA TRBV18 CASSPAQVGYEQYF
TRBJ2-1 NA TRBV7-2 CASTTQGEQFF
TRBJ2-2 few TRBV12-3/TRBV12-4 CASSGQENTGELFF
TRBJ2-1 few TRBV24-1 CATSGNQAGAYNEQFF